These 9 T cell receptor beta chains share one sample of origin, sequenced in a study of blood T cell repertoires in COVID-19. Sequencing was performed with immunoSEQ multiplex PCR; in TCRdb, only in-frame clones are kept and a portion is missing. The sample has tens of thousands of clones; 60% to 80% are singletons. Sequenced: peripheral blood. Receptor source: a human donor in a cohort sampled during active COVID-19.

CDR3 in amino acids: CASSLGGTIWNEQYF. The CDR3 DNA is TGTGCCAGCAGCTTAGGCGGGACGATCTGGAACGAGCAGTACTTC. V and J are TRBV11-2 and TRBJ2-7, with D tentatively TRBD2 (6 bases). Germline V gene lookup returns CDR1 SGHAT and CDR2 FQNNGV. Deletions cut 1 base from V and 5 bases from J, with 15 bases between. The CDR3 covers 15 residues.

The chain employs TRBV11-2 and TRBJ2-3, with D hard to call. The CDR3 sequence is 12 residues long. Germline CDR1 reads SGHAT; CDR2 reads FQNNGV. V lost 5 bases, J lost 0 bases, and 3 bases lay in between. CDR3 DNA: TGTGCCAGCAGCACTAGCACAGATACGCAGTATTTT. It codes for CASSTSTDTQYF.

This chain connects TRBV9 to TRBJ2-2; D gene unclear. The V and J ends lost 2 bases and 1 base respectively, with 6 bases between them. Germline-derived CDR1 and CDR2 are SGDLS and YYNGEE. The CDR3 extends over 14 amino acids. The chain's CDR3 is CASSVAVNTGELFF. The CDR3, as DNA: TGTGCCAGCAGCGTTGCGGTGAACACCGGGGAGCTGTTTTTT. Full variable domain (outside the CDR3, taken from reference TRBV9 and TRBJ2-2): DSGVTQTPKHLITATGQRVTLRCSPRSGDLSVYWYQQSLDQGLQFLIQYYNGEERAKGNILERFSAQQFPDLHSELNLSSLELGDSALYFCASSVAVNTGELFFGEGSRLTVL.

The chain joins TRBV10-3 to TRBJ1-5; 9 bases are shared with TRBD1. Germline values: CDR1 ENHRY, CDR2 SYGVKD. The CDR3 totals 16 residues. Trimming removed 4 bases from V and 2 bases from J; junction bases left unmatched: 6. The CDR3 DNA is TGTGCCATCAGTGCCAGGACAGGGGAGGGCAATCAGCCCCAGCATTTT. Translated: CAISARTGEGNQPQHF.

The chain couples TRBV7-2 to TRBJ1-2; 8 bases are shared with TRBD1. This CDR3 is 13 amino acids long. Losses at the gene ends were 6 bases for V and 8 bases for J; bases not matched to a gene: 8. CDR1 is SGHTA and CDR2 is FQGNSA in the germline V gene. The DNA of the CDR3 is TGTGCCAGCAGAACTGGACAGGGTCGGGGCTACACCTTC. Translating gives CASRTGQGRGYTF.

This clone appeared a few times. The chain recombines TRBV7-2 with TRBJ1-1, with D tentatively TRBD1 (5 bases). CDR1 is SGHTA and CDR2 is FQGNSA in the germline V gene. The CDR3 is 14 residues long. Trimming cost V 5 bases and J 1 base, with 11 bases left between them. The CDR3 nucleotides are TGTGCCAGCAGCGCGCTTACAGGGAACACTGAAGCTTTCTTT. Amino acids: CASSALTGNTEAFF.

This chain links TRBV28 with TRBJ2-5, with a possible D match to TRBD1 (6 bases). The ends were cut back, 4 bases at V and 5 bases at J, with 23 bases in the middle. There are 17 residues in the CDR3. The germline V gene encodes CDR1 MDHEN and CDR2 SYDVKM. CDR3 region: CASSSLKTSGQWETQYF. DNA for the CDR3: TGTGCCAGCAGTTCTTTGAAAACCTCGGGACAATGGGAGACCCAGTACTTC.

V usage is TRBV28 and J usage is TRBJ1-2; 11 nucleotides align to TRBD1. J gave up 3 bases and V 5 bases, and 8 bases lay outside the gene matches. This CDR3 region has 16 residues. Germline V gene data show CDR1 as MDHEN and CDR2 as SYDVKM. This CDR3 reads CASSGQGAGVHYGYTF. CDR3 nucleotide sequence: TGTGCCAGCAGTGGACAGGGGGCGGGGGTTCACTATGGCTACACCTTC.

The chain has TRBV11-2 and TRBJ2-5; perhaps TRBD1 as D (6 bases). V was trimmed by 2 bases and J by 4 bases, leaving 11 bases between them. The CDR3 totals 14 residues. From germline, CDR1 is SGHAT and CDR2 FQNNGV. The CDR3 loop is CASSLQGRGETQYF. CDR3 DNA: TGTGCCAGCAGCTTACAGGGGAGAGGAGAGACCCAGTACTTC.